This is a list of T cell receptor beta chains from one sample in a study of blood T cell repertoires in COVID-19. Measured with immunoSEQ multiplex PCR; TCRdb has only the in-frame clones, and not every one. This repertoire shows about half a million clones, 75% to 90% found once; its top ten account for roughly 3.2%. Sequencing was performed on peripheral blood. These TCRs come from a human donor in a cohort sampled during active COVID-19. Each CDR3 is given with its conserved first and last residue. D genes are given only for firm matches. The size entry is marked missing in some rows and otherwise reads once, few, many or a size class.

v_gene: TRBV7-9
j_gene: TRBJ2-7
d_gene: TRBD1
abundance: NA
CDR3nt: TGTGCCAGCAGCTTAGAGGCAGGGGGCTACGAGCAGTACTTC
CDR3aa: CASSLEAGGYEQYF

v_gene: TRBV10-3
j_gene: TRBJ1-5
d_gene: TRBD1
abundance: few
CDR3nt: TGTGCCATCAGCCCTTCCCCACAGGGGAGAAATCAGCCCCAGCATTTT
CDR3aa: CAISPSPQGRNQPQHF

v_gene: TRBV3-1/TRBV3-2
j_gene: TRBJ1-1
d_gene: NA
abundance: NA
CDR3nt: TGTGCCAGCAGCCAAGATCTCAGGGTCGGATTCGGAGCTTTCTTT
CDR3aa: CASSQDLRVGFGAFF

v_gene: TRBV4-1
j_gene: TRBJ2-4
d_gene: TRBD1
abundance: NA
CDR3nt: TGCGCCAGCAGCCAAGATGCGAGAGACAGGGGTAACATTCAGTACTTC
CDR3aa: CASSQDARDRGNIQYF

v_gene: TRBV19
j_gene: TRBJ2-3
d_gene: TRBD2
abundance: NA
CDR3nt: TGTGCCAGTAGTAGGTCTAGCGGAAGCACAGATACGCAGTATTTT
CDR3aa: CASSRSSGSTDTQYF

v_gene: TRBV6-5
j_gene: TRBJ2-7
d_gene: TRBD1
abundance: NA
CDR3nt: TGTGCCAGCAGTTCCGGACAGGGGTCCTCCTACGAGCAGTACTTC
CDR3aa: CASSSGQGSSYEQYF

v_gene: TRBV19
j_gene: TRBJ2-3
d_gene: NA
abundance: NA
CDR3nt: TGTGCCAGTAGTCCGGGTGTAGGAGCGACAGATACGCAGTATTTT
CDR3aa: CASSPGVGATDTQYF

v_gene: TRBV10-1
j_gene: TRBJ2-3
d_gene: TRBD2
abundance: NA
CDR3nt: TGCGCCAGCAGTGGACTAGCAACAACAGATACGCAGTATTTT
CDR3aa: CASSGLATTDTQYF

v_gene: TRBV5-1
j_gene: TRBJ2-3
d_gene: TRBD2
abundance: once
CDR3nt: TGCGCCAGCAGTTGGCTAGCGGGAGGTTATGGCACAGATACGCAGTATTTT
CDR3aa: CASSWLAGGYGTDTQYF

v_gene: TRBV3-1/TRBV3-2
j_gene: TRBJ2-5
d_gene: TRBD2
abundance: NA
CDR3nt: TGTGCCAGCAGCCACCCCGGGACTAGCGGCTCGAAGACCCAGTACTTC
CDR3aa: CASSHPGTSGSKTQYF

v_gene: TRBV28
j_gene: TRBJ1-1
d_gene: TRBD1
abundance: NA
CDR3nt: TGTGCCAGCAGTTATCTACCGGGACAGGGGGCGAATGAAGCTTTCTTT
CDR3aa: CASSYLPGQGANEAFF

v_gene: TRBV20-1
j_gene: TRBJ2-5
d_gene: NA
abundance: NA
CDR3nt: TGCAGTGCTAGTTCTGAGACCCAGTACTTC
CDR3aa: CSASSETQYF

v_gene: TRBV14
j_gene: TRBJ1-4
d_gene: TRBD1
abundance: NA
CDR3nt: TGTGCCAGCAGCCAAGATCGTGGGGGACAGGCAGAAAAACTGTTTTTT
CDR3aa: CASSQDRGGQAEKLFF

v_gene: TRBV19
j_gene: TRBJ2-1
d_gene: NA
abundance: NA
CDR3nt: TGTGCCAGTACCCCGGGGGAGACAGGGTTACACAATGAGCAGTTCTTC
CDR3aa: CASTPGETGLHNEQFF

v_gene: TRBV27
j_gene: TRBJ1-1
d_gene: NA
abundance: NA
CDR3nt: TGTGCCAGCAGCCAAACCAGGGAGAACACTGAAGCTTTCTTT
CDR3aa: CASSQTRENTEAFF

v_gene: TRBV21-1
j_gene: TRBJ2-1
d_gene: NA
abundance: NA
CDR3nt: TGTGCCAGCCCCAAAGAGACTGGCCCCCTCAATGAGCAGTTCTTC
CDR3aa: CASPKETGPLNEQFF

v_gene: TRBV6-1
j_gene: TRBJ2-1
d_gene: TRBD2
abundance: NA
CDR3nt: TGTGCCAGCAGTGGCCGACTAGCGCCTTCCTACAATGAGCAGTTCTTC
CDR3aa: CASSGRLAPSYNEQFF

v_gene: TRBV7-6
j_gene: TRBJ2-3
d_gene: TRBD2
abundance: NA
CDR3nt: TGTGCCAGCAGCCCGAGGACTAGCGGGGAGAGGCCAGATACGCAGTATTTT
CDR3aa: CASSPRTSGERPDTQYF

v_gene: TRBV6-5
j_gene: TRBJ2-1
d_gene: NA
abundance: NA
CDR3nt: TGTGCCAGCATTGCGAGCGGAGGGTACAATGAGCAGTTCTTC
CDR3aa: CASIASGGYNEQFF

v_gene: TRBV29-1
j_gene: TRBJ2-7
d_gene: TRBD2
abundance: NA
CDR3nt: TGCAGCGTTGAAAAGAGCGGGAAGGGGGAGCAGTACTTC
CDR3aa: CSVEKSGKGEQYF

v_gene: TRBV5-1
j_gene: TRBJ2-7
d_gene: NA
abundance: NA
CDR3nt: TGCGCCAGCAGCCCCCAAGGGGCGGACGAGCAGTACTTC
CDR3aa: CASSPQGADEQYF

v_gene: TRBV11-2
j_gene: TRBJ2-1
d_gene: NA
abundance: NA
CDR3nt: TGTGCCAGCAGCTTGAGGACAAGCTCCTACAATGAGCAGTTCTTC
CDR3aa: CASSLRTSSYNEQFF

v_gene: TRBV28
j_gene: TRBJ1-2
d_gene: NA
abundance: NA
CDR3nt: TGTGCCAGCAGTCCCGAGGGTTCCCACTATGGCTACACCTTC
CDR3aa: CASSPEGSHYGYTF

v_gene: TRBV2
j_gene: TRBJ1-2
d_gene: NA
abundance: once
CDR3nt: TGTGCCAGCGCATCAGAGGGGGATAACTATGGCTACACCTTC
CDR3aa: CASASEGDNYGYTF